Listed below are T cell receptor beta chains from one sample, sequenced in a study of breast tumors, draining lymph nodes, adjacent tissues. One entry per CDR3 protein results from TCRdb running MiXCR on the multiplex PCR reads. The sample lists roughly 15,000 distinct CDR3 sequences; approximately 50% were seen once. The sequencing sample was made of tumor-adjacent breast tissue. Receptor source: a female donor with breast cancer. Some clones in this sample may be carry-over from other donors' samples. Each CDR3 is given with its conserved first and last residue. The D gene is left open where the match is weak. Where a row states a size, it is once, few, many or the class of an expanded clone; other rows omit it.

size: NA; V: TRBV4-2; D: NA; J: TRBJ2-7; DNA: TGTGCCAGCAGCCAAGATTCGGGTCAGGACGAGCAGTACTTC; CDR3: CASSQDSGQDEQYF
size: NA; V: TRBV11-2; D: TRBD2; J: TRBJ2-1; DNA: TGTGCCAGCAGCTTAGGATTGGTAGCGGGAGAGATTGAGCAGTTCTTC; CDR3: CASSLGLVAGEIEQFF
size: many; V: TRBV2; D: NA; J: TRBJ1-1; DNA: TGTGCCAGCAGTGACTATGGATTGAACACTGAAGCTTTCTTT; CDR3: CASSDYGLNTEAFF
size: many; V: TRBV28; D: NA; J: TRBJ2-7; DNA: TGTGCCAGCAGTTTATCGGTGAGGGGGGGGCGTGAGCAGTACTTC; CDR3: CASSLSVRGGREQYF
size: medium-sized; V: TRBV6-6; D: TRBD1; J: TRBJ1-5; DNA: TGTGCCAGCAGACCCGGGACAGTCAATCAGCCCCAGCATTTT; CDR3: CASRPGTVNQPQHF
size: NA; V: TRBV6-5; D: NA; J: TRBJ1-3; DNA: TGTGCCAGCAGTCCGGGGCCAGGGGGAAACACCATATATTTT; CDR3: CASSPGPGGNTIYF
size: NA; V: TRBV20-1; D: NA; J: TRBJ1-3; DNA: TGCAGTGCTTCAAGACAGGACTCTGGAAACACCATATATTTT; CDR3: CSASRQDSGNTIYF
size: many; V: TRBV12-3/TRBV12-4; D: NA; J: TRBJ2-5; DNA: TGTGCCAGCAGTAGCGACTTACAAGAGACCCAGTACTTC; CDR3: CASSSDLQETQYF
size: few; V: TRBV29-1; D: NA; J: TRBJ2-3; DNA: TGCAGCGTTGCCCCTTATATGTCAGATACGCAGTATTTT; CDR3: CSVAPYMSDTQYF
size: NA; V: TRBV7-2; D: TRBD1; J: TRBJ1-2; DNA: TGTGCCAGCAGCCCTCAAACAGGGGAAGATGGCTACACCTTC; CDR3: CASSPQTGEDGYTF
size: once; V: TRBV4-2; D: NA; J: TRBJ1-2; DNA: TGTGCCAGCAGCCAGGGTTCGACAGAGCGGGGCTACACCTTC; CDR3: CASSQGSTERGYTF
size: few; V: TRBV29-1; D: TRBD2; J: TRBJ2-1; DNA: TGCAGCGTTACCGGGACTAGAAATGAGCAGTTCTTC; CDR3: CSVTGTRNEQFF
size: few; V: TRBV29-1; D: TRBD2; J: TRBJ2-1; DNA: TGCAGCGCCCGATCACCGGGACTAGTCAATGAGCAGTTCTTC; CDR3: CSARSPGLVNEQFF
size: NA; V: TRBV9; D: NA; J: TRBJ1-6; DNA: TGTGCCAGCAGCCCACGGGATGCGGGTAGTCATTCACCCCTCCACTTT; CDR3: CASSPRDAGSHSPLHF
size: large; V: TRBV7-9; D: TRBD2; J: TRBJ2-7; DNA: TGTGCCAGCAGCAATCGACACCTCGGGGAGGGCGAGCAGTACTTC; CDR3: CASSNRHLGEGEQYF
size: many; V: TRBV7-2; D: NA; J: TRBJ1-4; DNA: TGTGCCAGCAGCTTAAAGACGGGGAATGAAAAACTGTTTTTT; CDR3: CASSLKTGNEKLFF
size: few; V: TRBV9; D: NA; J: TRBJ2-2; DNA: TGTGCCAGCAGCGTAGCCCCCCCCCCCAGGCCCAACACCGGGGAGCTGTTTTTT; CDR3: CASSVAPPPRPNTGELFF
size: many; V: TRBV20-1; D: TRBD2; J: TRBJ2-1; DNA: TGCAGTGCCGTAGCGGGGGGGCTCCACAATGAGCAGTTCTTC; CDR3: CSAVAGGLHNEQFF
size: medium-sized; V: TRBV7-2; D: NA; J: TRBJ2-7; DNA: TGTGCCAGCAGCTTGCAGGGGGGTTCCTACGAGCAGTACTTC; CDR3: CASSLQGGSYEQYF
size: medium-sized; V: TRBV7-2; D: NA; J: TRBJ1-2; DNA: TGTGCCAGCAGCTTAGCAGACCTCGGCGGCTACACCTTC; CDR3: CASSLADLGGYTF
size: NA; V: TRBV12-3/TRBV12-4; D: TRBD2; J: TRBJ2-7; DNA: TGTGCCAGCAGTGCACGACTAGCGGGAGGCCGCTACGAGCAGTACTTC; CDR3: CASSARLAGGRYEQYF
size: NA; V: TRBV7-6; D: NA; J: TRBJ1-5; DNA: TGTGCCAGCAGCTTAGGGACCGGCCGCAATCAGCCCCAGCATTTT; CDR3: CASSLGTGRNQPQHF
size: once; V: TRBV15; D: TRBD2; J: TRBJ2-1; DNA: TGTGCCACCAGCAGAATGTGGAGTAGCGGGAGGAATGAGCAGTTCTTC; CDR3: CATSRMWSSGRNEQFF
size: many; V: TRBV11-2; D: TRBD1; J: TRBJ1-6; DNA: TGTGCCAGCAGCCGTTCGACAGGGTTGTATAATTCACCCCTCCACTTT; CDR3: CASSRSTGLYNSPLHF
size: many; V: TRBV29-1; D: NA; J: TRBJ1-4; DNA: TGCAGCGTTGGGGAAAACAGTGGGCCCTCTAATGAAAAACTGTTTTTT; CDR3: CSVGENSGPSNEKLFF
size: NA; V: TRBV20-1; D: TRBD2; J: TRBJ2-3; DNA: TGCAGTGCCAGGACTAGCGGGGGGGCCGCGCGTACAGATACGCAGTATTTT; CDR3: CSARTSGGAARTDTQYF
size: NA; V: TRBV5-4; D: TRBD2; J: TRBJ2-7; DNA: TGTGCCAGCAGCCCCGTGCTAGCGGGAGGGGTGAACGAGCAGTACTTC; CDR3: CASSPVLAGGVNEQYF